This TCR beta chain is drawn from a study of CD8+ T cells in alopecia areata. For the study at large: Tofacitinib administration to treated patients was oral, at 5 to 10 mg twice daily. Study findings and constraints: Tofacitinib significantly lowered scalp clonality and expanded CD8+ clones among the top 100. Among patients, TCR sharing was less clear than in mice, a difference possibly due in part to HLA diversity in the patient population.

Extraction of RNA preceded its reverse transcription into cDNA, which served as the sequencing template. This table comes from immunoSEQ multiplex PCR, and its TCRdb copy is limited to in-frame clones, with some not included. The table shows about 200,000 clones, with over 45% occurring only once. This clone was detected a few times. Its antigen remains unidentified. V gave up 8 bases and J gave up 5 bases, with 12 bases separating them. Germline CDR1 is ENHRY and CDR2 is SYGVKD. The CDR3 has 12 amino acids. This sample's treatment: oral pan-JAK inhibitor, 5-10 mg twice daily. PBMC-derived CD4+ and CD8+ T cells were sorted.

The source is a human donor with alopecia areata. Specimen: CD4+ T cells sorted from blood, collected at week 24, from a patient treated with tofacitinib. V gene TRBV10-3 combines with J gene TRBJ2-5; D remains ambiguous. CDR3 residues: CAISGSAETQYF. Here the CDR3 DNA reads TGTGCCATCTCTGGATCCGCGGAGACCCAGTACTTC.